This is a list of T cell receptor beta chains from one sample in a study of OX40 agonist ivuxolimab in advanced cancers. The data were produced by immunoSEQ multiplex PCR, yet TCRdb's version contains in-frame clones alone and is incomplete. The sample carries some 150,000 clones, 90% recorded once. The sequencing used CD4+ or CD8+ T cells sorted from blood, collected in a trial of the OX40 agonist ivuxolimab. Source of these receptors: an adult with an advanced solid tumor such as melanoma, head and neck, liver or kidney cancer. Both conserved end residues are part of each CDR3. D genes are given only for firm matches.

v_call	d_call	j_call	cdr3_aa	cdr3_nt
TRBV5-6	-	TRBJ2-7	CASSLLFRSGEQYF	TGTGCCAGCAGCTTGCTTTTCAGGTCCGGTGAGCAGTACTTC
TRBV29-1	-	TRBJ2-7	CSATFGGSGEQYF	TGCAGCGCCACGTTTGGTGGGAGCGGGGAGCAGTACTTC
TRBV14	-	TRBJ2-7	CASSQSGYEQYF	TGTGCCAGCAGCCAGAGCGGATACGAGCAGTACTTC
TRBV4-3	-	TRBJ2-5	CASSQDQRELGIPDF	TGCGCCAGCAGCCAAGATCAGAGAGAGCTGGGGATCCCGGACTTC
TRBV5-6	-	TRBJ1-4	CASSGGPADEKLFF	TGTGCCAGCAGCGGGGGGCCAGCCGATGAAAAACTGTTTTTT
TRBV5-1	-	TRBJ1-2	CASSWDGTRDGYTF	TGCGCCAGCAGCTGGGACGGGACAAGGGATGGCTACACCTTC
TRBV2	-	TRBJ1-1	CASGGVDTEAFF	TGTGCCAGTGGGGGTGTCGACACTGAAGCTTTCTTT
TRBV19	TRBD1	TRBJ1-1	CASMGLRTGEGTEAFF	TGTGCCAGTATGGGCCTCCGAACAGGGGAGGGGACTGAAGCTTTCTTT
TRBV11-1	-	TRBJ2-7	CASSLVSGESYEQYF	TGTGCCAGCAGCTTAGTTTCCGGGGAATCCTACGAGCAGTACTTC
TRBV30	-	TRBJ1-4	CAWSADKSEKLFF	TGTGCCTGGAGCGCTGACAAGAGTGAAAAACTGTTTTTT
TRBV7-3	-	TRBJ2-7	CASSPVASTSYEQYF	TGTGCCAGCAGCCCAGTGGCTAGCACTAGCTACGAGCAGTACTTC
TRBV27	-	TRBJ2-1	CASTLEPPRGVYNEQFF	TGTGCCAGCACTCTAGAGCCCCCTCGAGGGGTCTACAATGAGCAGTTCTTC
TRBV28	-	TRBJ1-2	CASSLLSALYTF	TGTGCCAGCAGTTTACTCAGTGCCCTCTACACCTTC
TRBV7-2	TRBD2	TRBJ2-5	CASSLGARGRVETQYF	TGTGCCAGCAGCTTAGGAGCTCGCGGGAGGGTAGAGACCCAGTACTTC
TRBV5-1	-	TRBJ1-4	CASRSGRTTNEKLFF	TGCGCCAGCAGGTCGGGACGGACAACTAATGAAAAACTGTTTTTT
TRBV5-4	-	TRBJ1-1	CASSLEVMNTEAFF	TGTGCCAGCAGCTTGGAGGTGATGAACACTGAAGCTTTCTTT
TRBV5-1	TRBD1	TRBJ2-1	CASSFTGTGTYNEQFF	TGCGCCAGCAGCTTCACCGGGACAGGGACCTACAATGAGCAGTTCTTC
TRBV28	-	TRBJ1-4	CASSSPRGGRNEKLFF	TGTGCCAGCAGTTCCCCCCGGGGCGGACGAAATGAAAAACTGTTTTTT
TRBV4-1	-	TRBJ1-2	CASSQVDGPRNGYTF	TGCGCCAGCAGCCAAGTGGACGGACCGCGGAATGGCTACACCTTC